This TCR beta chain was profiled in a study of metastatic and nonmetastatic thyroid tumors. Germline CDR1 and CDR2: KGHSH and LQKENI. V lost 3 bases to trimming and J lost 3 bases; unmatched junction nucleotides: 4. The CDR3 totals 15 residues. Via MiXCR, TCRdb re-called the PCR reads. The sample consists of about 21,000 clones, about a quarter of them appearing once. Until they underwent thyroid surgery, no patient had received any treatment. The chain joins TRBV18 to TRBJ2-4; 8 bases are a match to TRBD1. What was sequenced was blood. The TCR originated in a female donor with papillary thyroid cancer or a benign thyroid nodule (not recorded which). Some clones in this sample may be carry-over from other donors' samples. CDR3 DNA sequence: TGTGCCAGCTCACCGTTACAGGGGGACAAAAACATTCAGTACTTC. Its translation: CASSPLQGDKNIQYF.